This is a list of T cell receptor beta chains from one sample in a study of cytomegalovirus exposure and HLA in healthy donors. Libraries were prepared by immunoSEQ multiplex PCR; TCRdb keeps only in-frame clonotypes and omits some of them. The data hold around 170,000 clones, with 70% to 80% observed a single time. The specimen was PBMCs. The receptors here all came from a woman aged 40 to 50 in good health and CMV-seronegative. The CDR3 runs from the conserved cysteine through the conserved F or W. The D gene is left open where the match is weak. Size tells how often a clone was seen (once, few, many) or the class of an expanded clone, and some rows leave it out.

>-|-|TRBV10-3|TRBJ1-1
CAIKLTGVDTEAFF
TGTGCCATCAAATTGACAGGAGTAGACACTGAAGCTTTCTTT
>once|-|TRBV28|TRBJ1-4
CARGSRNEKLFF
TGTGCCAGGGGGAGTCGAAATGAAAAACTGTTTTTT
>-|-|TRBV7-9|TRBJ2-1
CASSLSYNEQFF
TGTGCCAGCAGCCTCTCCTACAATGAGCAGTTCTTC
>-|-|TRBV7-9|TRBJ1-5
CASSLSLNQPQHF
TGTGCCAGCAGCTTATCTTTGAATCAGCCCCAGCATTTT
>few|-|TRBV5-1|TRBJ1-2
CASSLTGTNYGYTF
TGCGCCAGCAGCTTGACAGGAACTAACTATGGCTACACCTTC
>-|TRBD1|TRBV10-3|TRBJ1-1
CAINAETGRGMNTEAFF
TGTGCCATCAATGCCGAGACAGGGCGAGGAATGAACACTGAAGCTTTCTTT
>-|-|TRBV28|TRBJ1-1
CASSQRMNTEAFF
TGTGCCAGTTCGCAGAGGATGAACACTGAAGCTTTCTTT
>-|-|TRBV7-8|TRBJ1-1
CASSLDGRTNTEAFF
TGTGCCAGCAGCTTAGATGGGAGAACTAACACTGAAGCTTTCTTT
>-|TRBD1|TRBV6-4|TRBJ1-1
CASRGTGNTEAFF
TGTGCCAGCAGGGGGACAGGGAATACTGAAGCTTTCTTT
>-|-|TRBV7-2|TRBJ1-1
CASSGFSEAFF
TGTGCCAGTTCAGGGTTCTCTGAAGCTTTCTTT
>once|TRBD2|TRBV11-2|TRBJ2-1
CASSLGLAGPYNEQFF
TGTGCCAGCAGCTTAGGACTAGCGGGCCCCTACAATGAGCAGTTCTTC
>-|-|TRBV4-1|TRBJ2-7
CASSQVVQTYEQYF
TGCGCCAGCAGCCAAGTCGTACAGACCTACGAGCAGTACTTC
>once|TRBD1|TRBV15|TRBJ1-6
CATSRGTGEFTPLHF
TGTGCCACCAGCAGAGGAACAGGGGAATTTACACCCCTCCACTTT
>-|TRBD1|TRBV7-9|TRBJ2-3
CASSPSWGTGGETDTQYF
TGTGCCAGCAGCCCGTCTTGGGGGACAGGGGGCGAGACAGATACGCAGTATTTT
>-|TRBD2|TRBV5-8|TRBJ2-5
CASTGTSGGRRFQTQYF
TGTGCCAGCACCGGGACTAGCGGGGGCCGGCGGTTTCAGACCCAGTACTTC
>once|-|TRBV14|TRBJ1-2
CASSQEPRGGYTF
TGTGCCAGCAGCCAAGAGCCTCGAGGAGGCTACACCTTC
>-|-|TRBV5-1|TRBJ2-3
CASSEGDTQYF
TGCGCCAGCAGCGAGGGAGATACGCAGTATTTT
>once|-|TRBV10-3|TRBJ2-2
CAISEFLEGPNTGELFF
TGTGCCATCAGTGAGTTTCTGGAGGGACCGAACACCGGGGAGCTGTTTTTT
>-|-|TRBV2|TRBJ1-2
CASRDKGIRGYTF
TGTGCCAGCCGGGACAAAGGGATACGGGGCTACACCTTC
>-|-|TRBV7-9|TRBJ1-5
CASSVGGVNQPQHF
TGTGCCAGCAGCGTAGGGGGGGTCAATCAGCCCCAGCATTTT
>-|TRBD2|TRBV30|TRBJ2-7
CAWSHLAGTEQYF
TGTGCCTGGAGTCATCTAGCGGGAACCGAGCAGTACTTC
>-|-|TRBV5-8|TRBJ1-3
CASSLAHLGSDTIYF
TGTGCCAGCAGCTTGGCCCACCTCGGGTCGGACACCATATATTTT
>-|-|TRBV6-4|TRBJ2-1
CASSELARSSYNEQFF
TGTGCCAGCAGTGAACTAGCCCGTAGCTCCTACAATGAGCAGTTCTTC
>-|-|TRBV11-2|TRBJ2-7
CASSLVKLEQYF
TGTGCCAGCAGCTTAGTGAAGCTTGAGCAGTACTTC
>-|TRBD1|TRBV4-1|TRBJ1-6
CASSQPRDRSSYNSPLHF
TGCGCCAGCAGCCAGCCGAGGGACAGAAGCTCCTATAATTCACCCCTCCACTTT
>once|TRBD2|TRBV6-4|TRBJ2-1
CASTAGGLQFF
TGTGCCAGCACCGCGGGGGGGCTTCAGTTCTTC
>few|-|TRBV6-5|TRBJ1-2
CASSSFVGVVYGYTF
TGTGCCAGCAGTTCCTTCGTCGGGGTGGTCTATGGCTACACCTTC
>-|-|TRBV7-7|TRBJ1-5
CASSTTATDTQHF
TGTGCTAGCAGCACGACAGCGACAGATACGCAGCATTTT
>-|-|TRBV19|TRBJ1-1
CASNWQGGTEAFF
TGTGCCAGTAATTGGCAGGGAGGCACTGAAGCTTTCTTT
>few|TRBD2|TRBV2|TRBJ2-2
CASRGLAGVTGELFF
TGTGCCAGCCGGGGACTAGCGGGCGTCACCGGGGAGCTGTTTTTT
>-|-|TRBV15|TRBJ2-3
CATSRDTLAGWLTDTQYF
TGTGCCACCAGCAGAGATACCCTGGCAGGCTGGTTAACAGATACGCAGTATTTT
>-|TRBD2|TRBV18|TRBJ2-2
CASSPAGLAGNTGELFF
TGTGCCAGCTCACCTGCTGGACTAGCGGGGAACACCGGGGAGCTGTTTTTT
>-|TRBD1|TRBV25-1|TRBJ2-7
CASSADRGTEQYF
TGTGCCAGCAGTGCCGACAGGGGTACCGAGCAGTACTTC
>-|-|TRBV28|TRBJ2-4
CASSLTTPGSKNIQYF
TGTGCCAGCAGTTTAACCACCCCGGGTTCCAAAAACATTCAGTACTTC
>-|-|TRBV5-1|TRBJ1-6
CASSLSQGNNSPLHF
TGCGCCAGCAGCTTGAGTCAGGGTAATAATTCACCCCTCCACTTT
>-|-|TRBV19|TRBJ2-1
CASSIEGGGRRQVYNEQFF
TGTGCCAGTAGTATAGAGGGTGGTGGTAGGAGACAGGTATACAATGAGCAGTTCTTC
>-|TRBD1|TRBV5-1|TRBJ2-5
CASMPGDRPRETQYF
TGCGCCAGCATGCCCGGGGACAGGCCAAGGGAGACCCAGTACTTC
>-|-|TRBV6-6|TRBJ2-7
CASSYSPAYEQYF
TGTGCCAGCAGTTACTCCCCCGCCTACGAGCAGTACTTC
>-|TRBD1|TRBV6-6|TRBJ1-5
CASGSDRGGSWQPQHF
TGTGCCAGCGGGAGTGACAGGGGTGGGTCGTGGCAGCCCCAGCATTTT
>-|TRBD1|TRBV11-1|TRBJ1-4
CASSPGTGGEKLFF
TGTGCCAGCAGCCCCGGGACAGGGGGTGAAAAACTGTTTTTT